One T cell receptor beta chain is described in this entry. The antigen remains unidentified. Germline CDR1 SGHNT, CDR2 YENEEA. The CDR3 is 15 amino acids. The junction had 11 bases not matched to a gene; V was cut back by 3 bases and J by 10 bases. Using immunoSEQ multiplex PCR, the repertoire was profiled, and TCRdb retains in-frame clones only, with some absent. The table lists roughly 64,000 clones, 80% to 90% of them singletons. This sample is drawn from a study of pediatric ulcerative colitis. Findings and caveats of the study: A couple of patients had blood samples with substantially reduced template counts. Clonal expansions reduced rectal repertoire diversity in acute severe colitis. All ulcerative colitis patients, but no controls, carried a couple of rectal clonotypes. Blood-rectal clonal overlap within each person was significantly higher in ulcerative colitis patients than controls.

This TCR was recovered from a boy aged 5 to 17 with severe ulcerative colitis. The V and J genes are TRBV11-3 and TRBJ2-1, with 8 bases lining up with TRBD2. The sequencing sample was made of blood. For the CDR3, the DNA is TGTGCCAGCAGCTTGTCTAGCGGGTCCTTCCAGGAGCAGTTCTTC. Translation gives CASSLSSGSFQEQFF.